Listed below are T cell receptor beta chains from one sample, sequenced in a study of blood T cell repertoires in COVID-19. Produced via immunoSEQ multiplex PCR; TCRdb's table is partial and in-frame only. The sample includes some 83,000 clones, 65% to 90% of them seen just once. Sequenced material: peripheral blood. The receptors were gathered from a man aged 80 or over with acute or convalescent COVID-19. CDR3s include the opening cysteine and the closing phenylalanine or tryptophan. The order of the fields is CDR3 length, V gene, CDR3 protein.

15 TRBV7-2 CASSPWTSSTDTQYF
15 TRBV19 CASRVTGDSNQPQHF
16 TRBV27 CASSLPPPGGGPEQFF
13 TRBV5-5 CASSLDSYQPQHF
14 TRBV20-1 CSATDRVNSYEQYF
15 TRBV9 CASSNTWQGGEKLFF
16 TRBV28 CASSYGTGLSSYEQYF
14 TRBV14 CASSLLTAGNTIYF
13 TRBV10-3 CASSGTGTGELFF
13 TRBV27 CASREGRGYEQYF
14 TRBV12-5 CASGSGGGTDTQYF
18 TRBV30 CAWSGPRLAGGPDNEQFF
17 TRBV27 CASSPLPPGGGNQPQHF
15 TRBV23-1 CASRVPAGARDEQFF
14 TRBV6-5 CASSYSAGEYEQYF
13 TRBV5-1 CASSVLPNYGYTF
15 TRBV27 CASSSRDSPNQPQHF
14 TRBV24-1 CATSDSTVTDTQYF
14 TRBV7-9 CASSQGLSNQPQHF
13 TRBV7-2 CASSLRRDQPQHF
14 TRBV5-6 CASSSGTGAYEQYF
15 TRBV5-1 CASSLTGTGFEKLFF
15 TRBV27 CASSLIGQGPSPLHF
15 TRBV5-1 CASSLRPGGSYEQYF
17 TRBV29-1 CSTLMGTGGAGANVLTF
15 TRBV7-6 CASSLYHRGGNTIYF
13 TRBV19 CASRPGAGNTIYF
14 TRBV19 CASSRTVSTDTQYF
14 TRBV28 CASSSGGAHYGYTF
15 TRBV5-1 CASSTGQGATGELFF
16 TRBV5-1 CASSPASGSSYNEQFF
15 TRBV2 CASSLSGGQNTEAFF
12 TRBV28 CASSSTYQPQHF
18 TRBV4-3 CASSQRWGGGNGPDTQYF
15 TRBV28 CASRNPGQGNYGYTF
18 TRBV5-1 CASSSRGLAGASTDTQYF
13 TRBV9 CASSSGQGNEQFF
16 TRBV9 CASSVTSGSNTGELFF
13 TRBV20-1 CSASRDRASPLHF
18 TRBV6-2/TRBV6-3 CASSPAPGQSLGPDTQYF
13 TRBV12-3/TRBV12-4 CASSRGAGPGAFF
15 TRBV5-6 CASSLRTRTNYGYTF
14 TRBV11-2 CASSLAGGGQPQHF
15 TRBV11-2 CASSSISGRANEQFF
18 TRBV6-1 CASSGSWDRGSSGNTIYF
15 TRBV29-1 CSVGTSGRAYNEQFF
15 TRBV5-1 CASSLDQGPDTEAFF
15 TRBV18 CASSPTGVQNTEAFF
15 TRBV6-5 CASSYRGRDTGELFF
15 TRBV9 CASSVEVRGRTEAFF
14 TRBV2 CASNRQTTENEQFF
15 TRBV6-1 CASSEMDGLNSPLHF